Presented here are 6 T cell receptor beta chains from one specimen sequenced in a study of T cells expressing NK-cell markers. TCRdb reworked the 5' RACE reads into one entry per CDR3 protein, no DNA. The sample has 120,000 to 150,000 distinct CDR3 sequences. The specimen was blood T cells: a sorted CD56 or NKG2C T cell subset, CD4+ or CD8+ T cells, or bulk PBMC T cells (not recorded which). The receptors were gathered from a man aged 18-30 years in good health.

CDR3 protein: CATSRDSQGVDTQYF. This chain links TRBV15 with TRBJ2-3; the TCRdb call, TRBD1, lacks DNA for checking. In germline, CDR1 is LNHNV, CDR2 YYDKDF (reference sequence). CDR3 length: 15 amino acids.

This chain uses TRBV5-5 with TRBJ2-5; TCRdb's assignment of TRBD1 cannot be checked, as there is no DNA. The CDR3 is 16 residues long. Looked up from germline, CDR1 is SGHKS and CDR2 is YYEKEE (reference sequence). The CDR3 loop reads CASSPDGTFTEETQYF. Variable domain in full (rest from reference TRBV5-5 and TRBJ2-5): DAGVTQSPTHLIKTRGQQVTLRCSPISGHKSVSWYQQVLGQGPQFIFQYYEKEERGRGNFPDRFSARQFPNYSSELNVNALLLGDSALYLCASSPDGTFTEETQYFGPGTRLLVL.

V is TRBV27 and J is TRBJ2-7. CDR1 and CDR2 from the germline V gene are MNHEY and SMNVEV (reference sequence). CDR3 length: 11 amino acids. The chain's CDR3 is CASTTLYEQYF.

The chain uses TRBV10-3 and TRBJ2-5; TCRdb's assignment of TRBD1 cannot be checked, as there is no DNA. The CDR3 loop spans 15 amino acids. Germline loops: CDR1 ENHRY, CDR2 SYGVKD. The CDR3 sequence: CAISESRANQETQYF.

The CDR3 loop reads CASSGRLAGVFEQFF. The chain combines TRBV7-9 with TRBJ2-1; TCRdb calls TRBD2, which cannot be checked without DNA. In germline, CDR1 is SEHNR, CDR2 FQNEAQ (reference sequence). The CDR3 length is 15 residues.

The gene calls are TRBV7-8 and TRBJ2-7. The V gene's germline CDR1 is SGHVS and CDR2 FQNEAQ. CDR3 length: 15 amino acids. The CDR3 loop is CASSLARAGAYEQYF.